The clone carrying this T cell receptor beta chain was counted ten times or more. Its antigen is undetermined. 5'-RACE, quantitative and with molecular barcodes, yielded the TCR beta libraries. TCRdb reprocessed the 5' RACE reads via MiXCR and lists one record per CDR3 protein. Of 700,000 or so distinct CDR3 sequences in the sample, under 20% were seen once. Trimming shortened V by 8 bases and J by 7 bases, and 15 bases separated the two germline ends. Germline CDR1 and CDR2: SNHLY and FYNNEI. The CDR3 covers 14 residues. This sample was included in a study of CD8 T cells in ankylosing spondylitis. Study-wide results and caveats: There was a TCR beta motif, made of several highly homologous variants, that appeared characteristic of ankylosing spondylitis blood. The clones that were linked to disease were reported to be significantly enriched in matched synovial fluid samples from ankylosing spondylitis patients. There were earlier reports of some motif variants in reactive arthritis synovial fluid and blood. In peripheral blood, disease-linked CD8+ clones occurred at relatively low frequencies.

The chain employs TRBV2 and TRBJ1-6; D might be TRBD1 (6 bases). This TCR came from a male donor with ankylosing spondylitis. The sample taken for sequencing was blood, either unsorted or a sorted T cell fraction (not recorded which). The CDR3 loop is CASRSGVENSPLHF. As DNA, the CDR3 is TGTGCCAGCCGTTCAGGGGTCGAGAATTCACCCCTCCACTTT.